This T cell receptor beta chain was retrieved from a study of beta chain features in type 1 diabetes. With 1 base removed from V and 0 bases from J, the gap between germline ends came to 13 bases. The germline gives CDR1 SEHNR, CDR2 FQNEAQ (reference sequence). This CDR3 spans 16 amino acids. Findings and caveats of the study: It was possible that PCR favored shorter templates, equally so in patients and controls. Insertions were fewer and deletions more numerous at VDJ junctions in type 1 diabetes patients.

This clone turned up a few times. As yet, its antigen is unknown. The authors obtained over 95% purity in all sorted populations. Isolated RNA was reverse transcribed in full, so expressed TCRB transcripts were sequenced. TCRdb keeps only in-frame clones here, not all; method: immunoSEQ multiplex PCR. The sample lists hundreds of thousands of clones; roughly 12% were seen once. The chain links TRBV7-9 to TRBJ2-7; D possibly corresponds to TRBD2 (6 bases). This receptor was obtained from a man aged 18-30 years in good health. Input material: naive CD4+ T cells from blood. The CDR3: CASSLGTASASYEQYF. The CDR3 nucleotides are TGTGCCAGCAGCTTAGGAACCGCTAGCGCCTCCTACGAGCAGTACTTC.